This paragraph reports one T cell receptor beta chain. This clonotype was seen ten or more times. It lacks a known antigen. No much larger clone is present one base from it, and per-base qualities are unavailable. This sample stems from a study of early T cells in non-severe SARS-CoV-2 infection (dated by TCRdb to the early 2020s). In the study overall: Because TCR sequencing relied on bulk RNA taken from unsorted whole blood, pairing of alpha and beta chains was not possible.

The receptor library was made with 5' RACE. The run used a NextSeq 500. In the TCR library protocol, unique molecular identifiers were attached to individual cDNA molecules to correct for PCR bias and sequencing error. Both TCR alpha and beta chains were sequenced, and tight co-correlation was observed between alpha and beta sequence abundances in each sample. The authors' pipeline ran thus. Decombinator V4 was used to annotate the V gene, J gene and CDR3 of the TCR sequences. Expanded TCRs were defined as changing significantly between any two time points under a Poisson model with p below 0.0001. TCR abundances were normalised to the total number of TCRs sequenced per sample and expressed as counts per million. TRAV1-2 paired with TRAJ12, TRAJ20 or TRAJ33 defined MAIT TCRs, while TRAV10 paired with TRAJ18 defined iNKT TCRs. A search of VDJdb, accessed on 1 November 2021, was run for TCRs annotated to CMV, EBV and SARS-CoV-2, with TCRs annotated for multiple antigens excluded. The public reads were run again by TCRdb, first through fastp at Q25 and then through MiXCR, and only productive beta chains were kept. Identical CDR3 proteins give one entry, which carries the most common genes and DNA. The authors' filters were not applied to this entry. Recorded for this sample are fewer than 120,000 distinct CDR3 sequences; roughly 12% of them occurred a single time. Clones ranked in the top ten supply 3.5% to 4% of the sample.

For CDR1 and CDR2, the germline V gene (reference sequence) lists MNHNY and SVGAGI. The CDR3 contains 15 residues, cysteine and phenylalanine counted. The CDR3 DNA has 45 bases and is translated from base 1. At the junction V is shortened by 6 bases and J by 1 base, with 13 bases in between. Set within a cohort of healthcare workers in London, UK, this nested case-control study involved weekly PCR testing of nasopharyngeal swabs along with blood sampling. Healthcare workers were enrolled in the week of the UK lockdown, from 23 to 31 March 2020, and were followed every week for up to roughly 15 weeks. Broader findings and caveats from the paper: VDJdb matching was skewed toward anti-spike CD8 responses and likely underestimated virus-specific expansions, missing private and CD4 specificities.

The source of this sequence is an adult who was a healthcare worker with PCR-confirmed SARS-CoV-2 infection or an uninfected control (not recorded which). Recombination linked TRBV6-6 to TRBJ1-5, with TRBD1 perhaps the D gene, on 6 matching bases. Source: whole blood, taken at baseline. The CDR3 amino acid sequence is: CASSVDRASNQPQHF. The sequenced DNA: TGTGCCAGCAGCGTGGACAGAGCAAGCAATCAGCCCCAGCATTTT.